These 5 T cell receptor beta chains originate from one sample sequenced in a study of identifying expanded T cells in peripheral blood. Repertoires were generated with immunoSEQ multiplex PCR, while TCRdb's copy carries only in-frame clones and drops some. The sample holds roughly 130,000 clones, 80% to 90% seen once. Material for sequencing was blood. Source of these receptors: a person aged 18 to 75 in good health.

In nucleotides, the CDR3 is TGTGCCAGCAGGAGAGACCTAGCGGGAGTTGCCGGGGAGCTGTTTTTT. Translated, it gives CASRRDLAGVAGELFF. The chain couples TRBV11-1 to TRBJ2-2; TRBD2 matches at 10 bases. J lost 6 bases, V lost 6 bases, and 10 bases had no gene match. The CDR3 length is 16 residues. Germline CDR1 and CDR2: SGHAT and FQDESV (reference sequence).

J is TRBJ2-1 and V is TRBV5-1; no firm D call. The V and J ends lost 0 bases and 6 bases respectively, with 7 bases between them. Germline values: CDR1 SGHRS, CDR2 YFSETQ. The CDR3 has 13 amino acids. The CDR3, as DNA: TGCGCCAGCAGCTTGGGACACGCCAATGAGCAGTTCTTC. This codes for CASSLGHANEQFF.

In DNA form, the CDR3 reads TGTGCCAGCAGCCAAGGGCAGGGGGCGTCGGATACGCAGTATTTT. Translation gives CASSQGQGASDTQYF. The V and J genes are TRBV4-2 and TRBJ2-3; 8 bases line up with TRBD1. Germline V gene data show CDR1 as LGHNA and CDR2 as YNFKEQ. CDR3 length equals 15 residues. V lost 1 base to trimming and J lost 6 bases; unmatched junction nucleotides: 6.

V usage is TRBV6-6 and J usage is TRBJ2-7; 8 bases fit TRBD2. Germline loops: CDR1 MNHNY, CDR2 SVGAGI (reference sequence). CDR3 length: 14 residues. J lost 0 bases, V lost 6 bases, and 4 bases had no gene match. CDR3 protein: CASRLSGNSYEQYF. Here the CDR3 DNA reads TGTGCCAGCAGGCTTAGCGGGAACTCCTACGAGCAGTACTTC.

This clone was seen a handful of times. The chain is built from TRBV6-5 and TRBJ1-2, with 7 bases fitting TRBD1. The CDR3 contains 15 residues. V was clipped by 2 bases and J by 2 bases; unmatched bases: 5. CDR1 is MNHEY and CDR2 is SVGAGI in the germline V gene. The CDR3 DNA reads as TGTGCCAGCAGTTACGACAGGGTCTCCAACTATGGCTACACCTTC. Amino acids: CASSYDRVSNYGYTF.